These 16 T cell receptor beta chains originate from one sample sequenced in a study of T cells after yellow fever vaccination. A single record per CDR3 protein comes from TCRdb applying MiXCR to the 5' RACE reads. The sample holds approximately 450,000 distinct CDR3 sequences, about 19% seen once. The sample was PBMCs, taken before the yellow fever booster vaccination. These receptors were obtained from a man between 18 and 35 years old who received the YFV17D yellow fever vaccine.

This clonotype was counted between two and nine times. The J gene is TRBJ2-3, the V gene TRBV3-1; 7 bases align to TRBD2. Germline CDR1 reads LGHDT; CDR2 reads YNNKEL (reference sequence). The length of the CDR3 is 15 residues. Trimming took 4 bases from V and 2 from J; bases not matched to a gene: 6. CDR3 in amino acids: CASSPTAGNTDTQYF. CDR3 in DNA: TGTGCCAGCAGCCCCACAGCGGGGAACACAGATACGCAGTATTTT.

This clonotype was counted between two and nine times. The J gene is TRBJ2-7, the V gene TRBV23-1; TRBD2 is a possible D gene (5 bases). TRBV23-1 is an ORF; its function is uncertain. This CDR3 is built from 17 residues. Trimming shortened V by 0 bases and J by 1 base, and 16 bases separated the two germline ends. The CDR3 coding sequence is TGCGCCAGCAGTCAATCGACGGCGCGGGTGCTTTCCTACGAGCAGTACTTC. The encoded protein is CASSQSTARVLSYEQYF.

The chain recombines TRBV5-1 with TRBJ1-2; 10 bases are a match to TRBD1. The CDR3 loop spans 16 amino acids. Germline loops: CDR1 SGHRS, CDR2 YFSETQ. Trimming cost V 2 bases and J 4 bases; bases outside gene matches: 8. Here the CDR3 DNA reads TGCGCCAGCAGCTTCGGGACAGGGGAAAAAGCCTATGGCTACACCTTC. Protein product: CASSFGTGEKAYGYTF.

This clonotype has ten or more counts. The chain employs TRBV7-2 and TRBJ2-2, with D possibly called TRBD1 or TRBD2 (6 bases each). Germline V gene lookup returns CDR1 SGHTA and CDR2 FQGNSA. V was trimmed by 1 base and J by 5 bases, leaving 8 bases between them. The CDR3 has 14 residues. The CDR3: CASSLEGGTGELFF. The CDR3 nucleotides read TGTGCCAGCAGCTTAGAGGGGGGTACCGGGGAGCTGTTTTTT.

This clonotype has more than one count but fewer than ten. This chain joins TRBV28 and TRBJ2-5; no definite D call. Trimming stripped 8 bases from V and 7 bases from J, with 14 bases between. Germline CDR1 is MDHEN and CDR2 is SYDVKM. This CDR3 comprises 12 residues. The CDR3 DNA sequence: TGTGCCAGCGCGCCACCGATGGGGACCCAGTACTTC. It encodes CASAPPMGTQYF.

The chain carries TRBV18 and TRBJ2-7; the D is unclear. Trimming stripped 2 bases from V and 2 bases from J, with 10 bases between. Germline lookup yields CDR1 KGHSH and CDR2 LQKENI. There are 14 residues in the CDR3. CDR3 region: CASSPNTDPYEQYF. For the CDR3, the DNA is TGTGCCAGCTCACCAAACACTGATCCCTACGAGCAGTACTTC.

This clonotype was seen a handful of times. This rearrangement joins TRBV12-3 or TRBV12-4 to TRBJ2-7; 8 bases align to TRBD1. The CDR3 loop spans 13 amino acids. V shed 2 bases and J 6 bases; nucleotides not matched to a gene: 3. The CDR3 spells CASSLSQGVEQYF. CDR3 DNA: TGTGCCAGCAGTTTATCACAGGGGGTCGAGCAGTACTTC.

The gene calls are TRBV6-2 or TRBV6-3 and TRBJ2-4; 7 bases are shared with TRBD1. The germline gives CDR1 MNHEY, CDR2 SVGEGT. The CDR3 totals 16 residues. Losses at the gene ends were 5 bases for V and 3 bases for J; bases not matched to a gene: 10. The CDR3 region has the DNA TGTGCCAGCAGTCCCGTAGACAGGGTGGTCAAAAACATTCAGTACTTC. Protein sequence: CASSPVDRVVKNIQYF.

This clonotype appeared many times. The chain links TRBV24-1 to TRBJ2-2; possible D gene TRBD2, 5 bases. This CDR3 is 14 amino acids long. CDR1 is KGHDR and CDR2 is SFDVKD in the germline V gene. Trimming took 1 base from V and 5 from J, leaving 7 bases between them. This CDR3 is CATSDLRGTGELFF. The CDR3 DNA follows: TGTGCCACCAGTGATTTACGGGGAACCGGGGAGCTGTTTTTT.

This clonotype was recorded many times. The germline gene is not matched at one end of the junction; a read error may be the cause. The chain joins TRBV5-1 to TRBJ2-7; no firm D call. The CDR3 extends over 11 amino acids. Germline CDR1 reads SGHRS; CDR2 reads YFSETQ. CDR3 sequence (DNA): TGTGCCAGCAGTTCCGCCTACGAGCAGTACTTC. This encodes CASSSAYEQYF.

This clonotype was seen more than once but under ten times. The rearrangement links TRBV6-2 or TRBV6-3 to TRBJ2-7; the D is unclear. The CDR3 loop spans 14 amino acids. The V end was cut by 3 bases, the J end by 0 bases, with 9 bases between. Germline CDR1 reads MNHEY; CDR2 reads SVGEGT. CDR3 residues: CASSYGLSSYEQYF. The DNA for the CDR3 is TGTGCCAGCAGTTATGGGTTAAGCTCCTACGAGCAGTACTTC.

The rearrangement uses TRBV12-3 or TRBV12-4 and TRBJ2-7; D not certain. This CDR3 region has 11 residues. V lost 8 bases and J lost 3, with 8 bases in between. As DNA, the CDR3 is TGTGCCAGCGGCTCAGGCTACGAGCAGTACTTC. Its protein is CASGSGYEQYF.

This clonotype was counted a few times. The chain joins TRBV20-1 to TRBJ1-2, with 11 positions matching TRBD1. With V trimmed by 3 bases and J by 7 bases, 10 bases remained unmatched. The germline V gene has CDR1 DFQATT and CDR2 SNEGSKA (reference sequence). This CDR3 region has 15 residues. The CDR3 here is CSARDRGRAGSGYTF. CDR3 nucleotides: TGCAGTGCTAGGGACAGGGGGCGCGCGGGAAGTGGCTACACCTTC.

This clonotype appeared once. The chain is built from TRBV11-2 and TRBJ1-5, with 9 bases matching TRBD1. Unmatched junction bases numbered 9, after V lost 4 bases and J lost 8 bases. CDR1 SGHAT and CDR2 FQNNGV come from the germline V gene. The CDR3 totals 15 residues. The CDR3 loop is CASSSATGGKKPQHF. The CDR3 DNA sequence: TGTGCCAGCAGCTCGGCGACAGGGGGGAAAAAGCCCCAGCATTTT.

The chain uses TRBV27 and TRBJ2-7, with D unresolved. The CDR3 runs to 12 residues. Trimming took off 5 bases at V and 2 bases at J, with 7 bases between the two ends. Germline V gene sequence: CDR1 MNHEY, CDR2 SMNVEV (reference sequence). The CDR3 region is CASSPRAYEQYV. The CDR3 bases are TGTGCCAGCAGTCCAAGGGCCTACGAGCAGTACGTC.

This clonotype has ten or more counts. The CDR3 DNA reads as TGTGCCAGCAGCCGGGGGACACCCTTAGTGGGGGCTGAAGCTTTCTTT. It specifies CASSRGTPLVGAEAFF. The chain carries TRBV7-2 and TRBJ1-1, with D tentatively TRBD1 (6 bases). V shed 5 bases and J shed 6 bases, with 22 bases lying between them. The CDR3 spans 16 residues. From germline, CDR1 is SGHTA and CDR2 FQGNSA.